What follows are 6 T cell receptor beta chains derived from one specimen sequenced in a study of cytomegalovirus exposure and HLA in healthy donors. Both 60 Vbeta primers and 13 Jbeta primers went into the PCR. Using immunoSEQ multiplex PCR, the repertoire was profiled, and TCRdb retains in-frame clones only, with some absent. The sample contains 180,000 or so clones, about 81% of which appear only once. Sequencing was carried out using PBMCs. These receptors originate from a woman between 45 and 60 years old in good health and CMV-seropositive.

The genes are TRBV9 and TRBJ2-1, with D possibly matching TRBD1 (6 bases). Germline values: CDR1 SGDLS, CDR2 YYNGEE. Trimming pared 0 bases from V and 3 bases from J, leaving 16 bases between. This CDR3 spans 17 amino acids. The CDR3 sequence: CASSVGAGDKFYNEQFF. In DNA, the CDR3 is TGTGCCAGCAGCGTAGGGGCAGGGGATAAGTTCTACAATGAGCAGTTCTTC.

J is TRBJ2-7 and V is TRBV28; TRBD2 agrees at 8 bases. The CDR3 sequence is 13 residues long. V dropped 7 bases and J dropped 8; count of bases not matched to a gene: 10. Looked up from germline, CDR1 is MDHEN and CDR2 is SYDVKM. This chain's CDR3 is CASTSGGGVQQYF. DNA of the CDR3: TGTGCCAGCACCTCGGGGGGGGGCGTCCAGCAGTACTTC.

This chain connects TRBV7-2 to TRBJ2-7, with 8 bases matching TRBD2. Germline V gene data show CDR1 as SGHTA and CDR2 as FQGNSA. The CDR3 covers 15 residues. V was clipped by 6 bases and J by 0 bases; unmatched bases: 7. The chain's CDR3 is CASRLERGSSYEQYF. The CDR3 DNA sequence: TGTGCCAGCAGACTGGAGCGGGGGAGCTCCTACGAGCAGTACTTC.

The chain uses TRBV4-2 and TRBJ2-3, with a possible D match to TRBD1 (5 bases). From germline, CDR1 is LGHNA and CDR2 YNFKEQ. Trimming removed 0 bases from V and 4 bases from J, with 8 bases in between. The CDR3 consists of 14 residues. In nucleotides, the CDR3 is TGTGCCAGCAGCCAAGACGACAGCGCAGATACGCAGTATTTT. This gives the protein CASSQDDSADTQYF.

The chain combines TRBV5-1 with TRBJ2-7; 7 bases align to TRBD2. In germline, CDR1 is SGHRS, CDR2 YFSETQ. Trimming removed 3 bases from V and 2 bases from J; junction bases left unmatched: 8. The CDR3 consists of 15 residues. In DNA form, the CDR3 reads TGCGCCAGCAGCTCGGCGGGCGGGGGTCCCTACGAGCAGTACTTC. Translating gives CASSSAGGGPYEQYF.

This clone was recorded a few times. The rearrangement uses TRBV29-1 and TRBJ2-3; the D is unclear. CDR1 is SQVTM and CDR2 is ANQGSEA in the germline V gene. Trimming shortened V by 7 bases and J by 0 bases, and 2 bases separated the two germline ends. The CDR3 loop spans 10 amino acids. The CDR3 region has the DNA TGCAGCGCAAGCACAGATACGCAGTATTTT. Its protein product is CSASTDTQYF.